These T cell receptor beta chains were read from a single sample in a study of shared clonotypes between healthy human individuals. The table came from immunoSEQ multiplex PCR; TCRdb's copy has only in-frame clones and leaves some out. The table lists fewer than 1.4 million clones, around 78% of them singletons. Material: memory CD4+ T cells from PBMCs. Receptors were obtained from a man aged 18 to 30 in good health. Some clones in this sample may be carry-over from other donors' samples. Each CDR3 is given with its conserved first and last residue. Fields, in order: D gene, J gene, V gene, CDR3 protein. The D gene is left open where the match is weak.

- TRBJ2-2 TRBV6-6 CASTGLGELFF
- TRBJ2-7 TRBV7-9 CASSWEGDPTYEQYF
TRBD2 TRBJ2-1 TRBV6-1 CASSRSGSSYNEQFF
TRBD2 TRBJ2-1 TRBV5-1 CASSRGSGSSYNEQFF
- TRBJ2-1 TRBV11-2 CASSLDGGWNNEQFF
- TRBJ2-1 TRBV11-2 CASSSAQGNEQFF
- TRBJ2-6 TRBV5-8 CASGLPGSGANVLTF
TRBD1 TRBJ2-7 TRBV7-3 CASSLGGQNEQYF
TRBD1 TRBJ2-1 TRBV6-1 CASSDPGQGRYEQFF
- TRBJ2-7 TRBV14 CASSQDLGYEQYF
- TRBJ2-3 TRBV28 CASSPPQGTSTDTQYF
- TRBJ1-5 TRBV27 CASSEGGLHQPQHF
- TRBJ2-7 TRBV30 CAWKQDSYEQYF
- TRBJ1-5 TRBV7-2 CASSSYKYQPQHF
- TRBJ1-3 TRBV30 CAWRPPSPGTTIYF
- TRBJ2-5 TRBV29-1 CSVDSSKRETQYF
- TRBJ1-2 TRBV28 CASSPPLNYGYTF
TRBD1 TRBJ2-5 TRBV28 CASRLQGSETQYF